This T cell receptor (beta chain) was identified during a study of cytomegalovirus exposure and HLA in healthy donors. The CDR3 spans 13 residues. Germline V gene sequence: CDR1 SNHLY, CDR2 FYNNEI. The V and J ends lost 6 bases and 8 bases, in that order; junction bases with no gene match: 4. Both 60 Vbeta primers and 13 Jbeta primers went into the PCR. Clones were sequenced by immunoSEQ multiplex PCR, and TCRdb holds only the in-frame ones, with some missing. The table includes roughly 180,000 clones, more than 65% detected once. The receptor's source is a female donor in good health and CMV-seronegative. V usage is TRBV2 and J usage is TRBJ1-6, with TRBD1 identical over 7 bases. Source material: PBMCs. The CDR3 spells CASSITGDSPLHF. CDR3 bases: TGTGCCAGCAGCATCACAGGGGATTCACCCCTCCACTTT.